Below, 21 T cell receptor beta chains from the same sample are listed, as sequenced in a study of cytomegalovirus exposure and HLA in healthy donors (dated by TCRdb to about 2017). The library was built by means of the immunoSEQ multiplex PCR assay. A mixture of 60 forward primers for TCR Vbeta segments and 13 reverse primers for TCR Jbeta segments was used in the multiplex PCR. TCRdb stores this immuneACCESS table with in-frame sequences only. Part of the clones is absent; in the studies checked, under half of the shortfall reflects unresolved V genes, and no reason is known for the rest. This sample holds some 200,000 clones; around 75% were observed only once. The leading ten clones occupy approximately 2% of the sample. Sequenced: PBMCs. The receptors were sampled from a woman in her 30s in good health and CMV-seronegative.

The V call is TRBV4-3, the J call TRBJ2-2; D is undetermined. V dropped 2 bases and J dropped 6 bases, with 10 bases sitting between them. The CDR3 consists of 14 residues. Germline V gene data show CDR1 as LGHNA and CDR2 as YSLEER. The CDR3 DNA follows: TGCGCCAGCAGCCAAAGTCCCCAGGCCGGGGAGCTGTTTTTT. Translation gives CASSQSPQAGELFF.

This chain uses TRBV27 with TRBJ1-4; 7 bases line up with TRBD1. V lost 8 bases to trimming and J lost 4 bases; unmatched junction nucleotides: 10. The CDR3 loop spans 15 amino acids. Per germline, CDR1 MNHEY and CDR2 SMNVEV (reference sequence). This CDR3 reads CASASGDRLNEKLFF. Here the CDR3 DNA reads TGTGCCAGCGCCTCCGGGGACAGACTTAATGAAAAACTGTTTTTT. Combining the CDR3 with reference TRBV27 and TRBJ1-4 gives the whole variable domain EAQVTQNPRYLITVTGKKLTVTCSQNMNHEYMSWYRQDPGLGLRQIYYSMNVEVTDKGDVPEGYKVSRKEKRNFPLILESPSPNQTSLYFCASASGDRLNEKLFFGSGTQLSVL.

The CDR3 protein is CASGQGGRPQHF. In DNA form, the CDR3 reads TGTGCCAGTGGACAGGGTGGGCGGCCCCAGCATTTT. The chain recombines TRBV19 with TRBJ1-5; 8 bases match TRBD1. Per the germline V gene, CDR1 is LNHDA and CDR2 is SQIVND (reference sequence). CDR3 size: 12 residues. Trimming removed 8 bases from V and 9 bases from J; junction bases left unmatched: 6.

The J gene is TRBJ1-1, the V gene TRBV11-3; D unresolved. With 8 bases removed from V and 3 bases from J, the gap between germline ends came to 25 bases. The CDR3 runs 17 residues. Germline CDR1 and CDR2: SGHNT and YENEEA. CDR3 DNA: TGTGCCAGCGGCATTCCCGGCCGGGTCGTAAGGCACACTGAAGCTTTCTTT. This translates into CASGIPGRVVRHTEAFF.

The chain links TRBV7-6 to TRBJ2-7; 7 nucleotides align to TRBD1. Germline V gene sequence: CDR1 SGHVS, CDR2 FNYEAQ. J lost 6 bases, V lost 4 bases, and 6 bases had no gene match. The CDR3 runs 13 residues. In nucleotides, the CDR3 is TGTGCCAGCAGCTCAGTCCAGGGGGTCGAGCAGTACTTC. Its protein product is CASSSVQGVEQYF.

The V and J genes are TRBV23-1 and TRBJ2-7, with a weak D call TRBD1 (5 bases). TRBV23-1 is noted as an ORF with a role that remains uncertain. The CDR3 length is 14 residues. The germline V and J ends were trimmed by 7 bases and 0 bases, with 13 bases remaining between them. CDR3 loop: CASNQTAFSYEQYF. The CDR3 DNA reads TGCGCCAGCAACCAGACAGCTTTCTCCTACGAGCAGTACTTC.

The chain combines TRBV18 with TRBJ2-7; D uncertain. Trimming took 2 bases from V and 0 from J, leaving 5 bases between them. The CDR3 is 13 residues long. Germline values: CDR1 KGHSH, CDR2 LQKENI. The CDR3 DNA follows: TGTGCCAGCTCACCAATTAGCTCCTACGAGCAGTACTTC. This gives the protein CASSPISSYEQYF.

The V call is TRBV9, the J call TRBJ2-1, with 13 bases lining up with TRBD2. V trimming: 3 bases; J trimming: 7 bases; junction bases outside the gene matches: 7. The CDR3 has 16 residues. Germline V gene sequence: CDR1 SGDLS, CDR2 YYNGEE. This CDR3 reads CASSALTSGGANEQFF. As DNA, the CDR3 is TGTGCCAGCAGCGCCCTAACTAGCGGGGGGGCGAATGAGCAGTTCTTC.

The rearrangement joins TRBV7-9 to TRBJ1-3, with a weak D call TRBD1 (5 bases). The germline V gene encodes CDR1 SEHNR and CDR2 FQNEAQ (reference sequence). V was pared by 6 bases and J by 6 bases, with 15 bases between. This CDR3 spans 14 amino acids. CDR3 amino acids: CASSYLGGKNTIYF. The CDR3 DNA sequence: TGTGCCAGCAGTTATCTGGGGGGAAAAAACACCATATATTTT.

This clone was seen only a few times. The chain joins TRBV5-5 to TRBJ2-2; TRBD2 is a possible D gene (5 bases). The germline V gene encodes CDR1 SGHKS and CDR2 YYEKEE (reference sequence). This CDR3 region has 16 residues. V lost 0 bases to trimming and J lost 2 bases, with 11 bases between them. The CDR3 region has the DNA TGTGCCAGCAGCTTGGGAGGACTGGCTAACACCGGGGAGCTGTTTTTT. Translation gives CASSLGGLANTGELFF.

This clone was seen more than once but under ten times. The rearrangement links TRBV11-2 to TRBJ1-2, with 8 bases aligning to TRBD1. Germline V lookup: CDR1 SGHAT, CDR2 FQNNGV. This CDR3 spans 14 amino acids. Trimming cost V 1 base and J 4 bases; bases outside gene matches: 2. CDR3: CASSLGQGSYGYTF. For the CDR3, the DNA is TGTGCCAGCAGCTTAGGACAGGGGTCCTATGGCTACACCTTC. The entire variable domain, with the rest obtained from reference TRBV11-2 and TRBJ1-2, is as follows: EAGVAQSPRYKIIEKRQSVAFWCNPISGHATLYWYQQILGQGPKLLIQFQNNGVVDDSQLPKDRFSAERLKGVDSTLKIQPAKLEDSAVYLCASSLGQGSYGYTFGSGTRLTVV.

This CDR3 is CASRTGASYEQYF. CDR3 bases: TGTGCCAGCAGGACAGGGGCATCCTACGAGCAGTACTTC. The V gene is TRBV28, the J gene TRBJ2-7, with 8 bases identical to TRBD1. Germline assignment: CDR1 MDHEN and CDR2 SYDVKM. The CDR3 contains 13 residues. V trimming: 6 bases; J trimming: 1 base; junction bases outside the gene matches: 2. Looking up the rest from reference TRBV28 and TRBJ2-7 gives the full variable domain: DVKVTQSSRYLVKRTGEKVFLECVQDMDHENMFWYRQDPGLGLRLIYFSYDVKMKEKGDIPEGYSVSREKKERFSLILESASTNQTSMYLCASRTGASYEQYFGPGTRLTVT.

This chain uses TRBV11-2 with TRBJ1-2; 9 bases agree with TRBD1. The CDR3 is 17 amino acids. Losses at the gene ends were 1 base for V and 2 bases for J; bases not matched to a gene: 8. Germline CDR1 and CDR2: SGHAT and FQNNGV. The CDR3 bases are TGTGCCAGCAGCTTAGCAGGACAGGGGAAGATCAACTATGGCTACACCTTC. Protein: CASSLAGQGKINYGYTF.

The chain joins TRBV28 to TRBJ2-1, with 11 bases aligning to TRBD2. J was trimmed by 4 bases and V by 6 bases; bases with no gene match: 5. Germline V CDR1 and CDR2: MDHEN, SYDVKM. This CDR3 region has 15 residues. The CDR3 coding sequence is TGTGCCAGCAGCAGGGGGACTAGCGGATACAATGAGCAGTTCTTC. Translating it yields CASSRGTSGYNEQFF.

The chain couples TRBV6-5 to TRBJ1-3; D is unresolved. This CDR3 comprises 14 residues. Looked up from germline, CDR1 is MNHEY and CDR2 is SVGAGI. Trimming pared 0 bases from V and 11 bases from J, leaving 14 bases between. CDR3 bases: TGTGCCAGCAGTTACTCGATCGGGGAAACGGCCATATATTTT. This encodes CASSYSIGETAIYF.

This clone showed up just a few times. The CDR3 coding sequence is TGTGCCAGCAGACACTCTGGGAACGGGGTGAGCCAAATTTTAGATACGCAGTATTTT. Protein sequence: CASRHSGNGVSQILDTQYF. V usage is TRBV14 and J usage is TRBJ2-3; weak D call: TRBD2 (5 bases). The CDR3 loop spans 19 amino acids. V dropped 6 bases and J dropped 5 bases, with 30 bases sitting between them. CDR1 is SGHDN, CDR2 FVKESK, per germline. The full variable domain, with the rest looked up from reference TRBV14 and TRBJ2-3, is EAGVTQFPSHSVIEKGQTVTLRCDPISGHDNLYWYRRVMGKEIKFLLHFVKESKQDESGMPNNRFLAERTGGTYSTLKVQPAELEDSGVYFCASRHSGNGVSQILDTQYFGPGTRLTVL.

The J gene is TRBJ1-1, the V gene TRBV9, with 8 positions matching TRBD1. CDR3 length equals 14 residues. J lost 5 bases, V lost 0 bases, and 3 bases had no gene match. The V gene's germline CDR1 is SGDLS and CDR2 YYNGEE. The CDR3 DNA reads TGTGCCAGCAGCGTAGCAGGGGGCCGGACTGAAGCTTTCTTT. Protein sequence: CASSVAGGRTEAFF.

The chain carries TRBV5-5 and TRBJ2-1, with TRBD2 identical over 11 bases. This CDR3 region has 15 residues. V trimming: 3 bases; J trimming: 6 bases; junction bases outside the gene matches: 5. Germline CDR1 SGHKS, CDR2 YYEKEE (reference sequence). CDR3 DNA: TGTGCCAGCAGCTGGCTAGCGGGAGGAGGCAATGAGCAGTTCTTC. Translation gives CASSWLAGGGNEQFF.

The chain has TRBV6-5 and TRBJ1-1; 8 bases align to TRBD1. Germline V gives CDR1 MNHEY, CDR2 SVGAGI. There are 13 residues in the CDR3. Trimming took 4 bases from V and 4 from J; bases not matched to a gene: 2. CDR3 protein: CASSFGQGTEAFF. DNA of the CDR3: TGTGCCAGCAGTTTCGGACAGGGCACTGAAGCTTTCTTT.

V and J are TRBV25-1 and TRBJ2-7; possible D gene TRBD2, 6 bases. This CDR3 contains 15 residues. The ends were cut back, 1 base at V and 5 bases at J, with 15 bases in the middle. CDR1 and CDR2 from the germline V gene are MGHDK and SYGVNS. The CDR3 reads CASSELEGLPHEQYF. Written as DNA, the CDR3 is TGTGCCAGCAGTGAATTAGAGGGACTCCCCCACGAGCAGTACTTC.

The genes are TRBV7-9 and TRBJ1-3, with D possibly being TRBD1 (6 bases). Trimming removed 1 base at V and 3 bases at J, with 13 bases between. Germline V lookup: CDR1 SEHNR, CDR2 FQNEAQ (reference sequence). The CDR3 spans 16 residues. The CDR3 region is CASSLVGGARGNTIYF. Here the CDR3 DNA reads TGTGCCAGCAGCTTAGTTGGGGGGGCCCGTGGAAACACCATATATTTT.